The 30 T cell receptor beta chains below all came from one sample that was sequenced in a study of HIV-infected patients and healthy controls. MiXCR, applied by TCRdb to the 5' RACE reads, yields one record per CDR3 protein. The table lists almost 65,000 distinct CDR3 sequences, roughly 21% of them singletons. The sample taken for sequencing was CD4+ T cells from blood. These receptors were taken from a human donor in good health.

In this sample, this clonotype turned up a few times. The CDR3 DNA sequence: TGCGCCAGCTCCGGGACAGCCAAAAACATTCAGTACTTC. Translation: CASSGTAKNIQYF. This chain links TRBV5-1 with TRBJ2-4, with D perhaps given as TRBD1 or TRBD2 (5 bases each). The CDR3 has 13 amino acids. Trimming removed 7 bases from V and 0 bases from J, with 8 bases in between. Germline values: CDR1 SGHRS, CDR2 YFSETQ.

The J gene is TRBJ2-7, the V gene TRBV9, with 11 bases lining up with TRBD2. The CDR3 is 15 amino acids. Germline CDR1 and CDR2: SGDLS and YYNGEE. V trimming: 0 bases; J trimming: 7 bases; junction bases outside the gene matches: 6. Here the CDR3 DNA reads TGTGCCAGCAGCGTAGGTCTAGCGGGGGGCCGGGAGCAGTACTTC. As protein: CASSVGLAGGREQYF.

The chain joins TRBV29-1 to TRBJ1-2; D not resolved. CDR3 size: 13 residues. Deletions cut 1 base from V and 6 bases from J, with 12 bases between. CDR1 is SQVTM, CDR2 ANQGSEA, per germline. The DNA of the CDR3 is TGCAGCGTTGAAGGGGGATATGCCGATGGCTACACCTTC. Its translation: CSVEGGYADGYTF.

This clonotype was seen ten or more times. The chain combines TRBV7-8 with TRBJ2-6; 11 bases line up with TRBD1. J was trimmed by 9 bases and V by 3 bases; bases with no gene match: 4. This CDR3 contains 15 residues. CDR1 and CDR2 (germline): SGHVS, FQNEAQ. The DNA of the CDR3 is TGTGCCAGCAGCTTGAGGACAGGGGGCGACAACGTCCTGACTTTC. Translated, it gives CASSLRTGGDNVLTF.

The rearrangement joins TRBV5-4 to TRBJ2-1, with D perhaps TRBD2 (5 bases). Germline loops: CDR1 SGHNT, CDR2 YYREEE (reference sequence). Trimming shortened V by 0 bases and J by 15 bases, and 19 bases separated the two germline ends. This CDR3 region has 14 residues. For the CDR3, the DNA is TGTGCCAGCAGCTTGGACACCCTGAGTAGCCGGGGGTTCTTC. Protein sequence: CASSLDTLSSRGFF. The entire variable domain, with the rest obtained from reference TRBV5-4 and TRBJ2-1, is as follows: ETGVTQSPTHLIKTRGQQVTLRCSSQSGHNTVSWYQQALGQGPQFIFQYYREEENGRGNFPPRFSGLQFPNYSSELNVNALELDDSALYLCASSLDTLSSRGFFGPGTRLTVL.

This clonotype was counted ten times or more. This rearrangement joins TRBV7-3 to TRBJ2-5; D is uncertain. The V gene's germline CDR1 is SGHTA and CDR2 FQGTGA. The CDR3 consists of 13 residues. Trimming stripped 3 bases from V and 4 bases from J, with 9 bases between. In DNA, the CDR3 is TGTGCCAGCAGCTTTCGTTGGGGAGAGACCCAGTACTTC. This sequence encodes CASSFRWGETQYF.

The DNA for the CDR3 is TGTGCCAGTAGCCTCGCTTATGGCAGCGCCAAAAACATTCAGTACTTC. Amino acid sequence: CASSLAYGSAKNIQYF. The V call is TRBV19, the J call TRBJ2-4; the D is unclear. Germline V gives CDR1 LNHDA, CDR2 SQIVND (reference sequence). V dropped 6 bases and J dropped 1 base, with 16 bases sitting between them. The CDR3 is 16 amino acids.

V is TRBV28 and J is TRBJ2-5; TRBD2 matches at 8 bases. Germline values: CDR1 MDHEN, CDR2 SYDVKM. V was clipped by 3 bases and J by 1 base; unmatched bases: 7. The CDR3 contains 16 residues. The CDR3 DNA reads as TGTGCCAGCAGTTTGTCGGGAGGGGTAGGCCAAGAGACCCAGTACTTC. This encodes CASSLSGGVGQETQYF.

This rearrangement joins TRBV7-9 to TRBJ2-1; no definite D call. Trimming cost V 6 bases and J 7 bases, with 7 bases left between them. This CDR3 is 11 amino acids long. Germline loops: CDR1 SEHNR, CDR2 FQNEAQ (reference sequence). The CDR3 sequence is CASSQSNEQFF. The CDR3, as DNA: TGTGCCAGCAGTCAGAGTAATGAGCAGTTCTTC.

The DNA for the CDR3 is TGTGCCAGCAGTGACCCCGAAGCTTTCTTT. Amino acid sequence: CASSDPEAFF. The chain joins TRBV2 to TRBJ1-1; D unclear. Germline values: CDR1 SNHLY, CDR2 FYNNEI. Trimming pared 3 bases from V and 8 bases from J, leaving 4 bases between. This CDR3 is 10 amino acids long.

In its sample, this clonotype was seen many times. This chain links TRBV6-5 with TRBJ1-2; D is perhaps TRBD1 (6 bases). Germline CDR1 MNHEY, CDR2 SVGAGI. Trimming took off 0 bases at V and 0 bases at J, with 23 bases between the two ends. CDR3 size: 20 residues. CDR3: CASSYSIGMGATPSNYGYTF. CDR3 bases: TGTGCCAGCAGTTACTCGATTGGGATGGGGGCGACCCCTTCTAACTATGGCTACACCTTC.

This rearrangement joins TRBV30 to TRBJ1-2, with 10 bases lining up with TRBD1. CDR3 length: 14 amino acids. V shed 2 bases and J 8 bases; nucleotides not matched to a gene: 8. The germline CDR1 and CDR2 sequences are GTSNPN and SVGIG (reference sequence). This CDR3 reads CAWSPGQGSEGYTF. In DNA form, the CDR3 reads TGTGCCTGGAGTCCGGGACAGGGGAGCGAAGGCTACACCTTC.

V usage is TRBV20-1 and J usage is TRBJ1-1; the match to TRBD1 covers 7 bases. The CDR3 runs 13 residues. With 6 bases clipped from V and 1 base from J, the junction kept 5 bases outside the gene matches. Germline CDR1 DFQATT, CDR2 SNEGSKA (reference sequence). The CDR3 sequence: CSAKRQGNTEAFF. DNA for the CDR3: TGCAGTGCAAAACGACAGGGGAACACTGAAGCTTTCTTT.

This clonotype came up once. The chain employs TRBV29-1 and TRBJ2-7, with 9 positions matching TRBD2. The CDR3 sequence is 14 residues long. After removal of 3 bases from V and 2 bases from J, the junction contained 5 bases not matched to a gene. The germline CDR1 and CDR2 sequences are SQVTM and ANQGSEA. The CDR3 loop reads CSVDASGIAYEQYF. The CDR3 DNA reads TGCAGCGTTGATGCTAGCGGGATCGCCTACGAGCAGTACTTC.

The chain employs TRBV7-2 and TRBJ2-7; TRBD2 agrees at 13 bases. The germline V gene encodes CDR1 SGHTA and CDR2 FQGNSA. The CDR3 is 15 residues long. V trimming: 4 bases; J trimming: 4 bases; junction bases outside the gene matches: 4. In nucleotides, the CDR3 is TGTGCCAGCAGCTACCGGACTAGCGGGAGTTACGAGCAGTACTTC. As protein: CASSYRTSGSYEQYF.

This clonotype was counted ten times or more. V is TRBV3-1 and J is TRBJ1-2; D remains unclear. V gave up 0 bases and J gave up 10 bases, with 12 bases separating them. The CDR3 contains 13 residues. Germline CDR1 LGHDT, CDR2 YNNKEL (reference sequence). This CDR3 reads CASSQDYLSHYTF. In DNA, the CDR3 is TGTGCCAGCAGCCAAGATTACCTTTCGCACTACACCTTC.

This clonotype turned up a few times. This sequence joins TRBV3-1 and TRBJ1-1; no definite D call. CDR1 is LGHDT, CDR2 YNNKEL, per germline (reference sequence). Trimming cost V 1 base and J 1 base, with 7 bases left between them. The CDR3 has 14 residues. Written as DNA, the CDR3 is TGTGCCAGCAGCCAAGGCTGGGCGAACACTGAAGCTTTCTTT. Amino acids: CASSQGWANTEAFF.

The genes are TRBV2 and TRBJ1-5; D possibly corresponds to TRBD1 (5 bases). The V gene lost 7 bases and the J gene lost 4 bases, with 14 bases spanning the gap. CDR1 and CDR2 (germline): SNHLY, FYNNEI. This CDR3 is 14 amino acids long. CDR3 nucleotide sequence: TGTGCCAGCATTCTGGCGGCAGGGAATCAGCCCCAGCATTTT. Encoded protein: CASILAAGNQPQHF.

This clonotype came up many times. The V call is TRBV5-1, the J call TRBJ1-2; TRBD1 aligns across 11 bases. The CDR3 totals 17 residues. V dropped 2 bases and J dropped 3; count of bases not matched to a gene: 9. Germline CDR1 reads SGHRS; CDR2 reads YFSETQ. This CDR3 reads CASSLSGQGAFDYGYTF. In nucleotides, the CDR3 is TGCGCCAGCAGCTTATCAGGACAGGGGGCTTTCGACTATGGCTACACCTTC.

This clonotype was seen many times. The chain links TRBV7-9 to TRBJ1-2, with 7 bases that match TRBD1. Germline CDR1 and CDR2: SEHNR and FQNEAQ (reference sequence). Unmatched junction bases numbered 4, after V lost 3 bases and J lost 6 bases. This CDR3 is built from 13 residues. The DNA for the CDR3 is TGTGCCAGCAGCTTGGGACAGTACGATGGCTACACCTTC. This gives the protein CASSLGQYDGYTF.

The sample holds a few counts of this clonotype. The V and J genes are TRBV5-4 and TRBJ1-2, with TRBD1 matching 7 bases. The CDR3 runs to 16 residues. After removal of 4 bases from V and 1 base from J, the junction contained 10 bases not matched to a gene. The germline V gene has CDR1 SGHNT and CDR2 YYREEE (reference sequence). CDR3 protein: CASSRFTGENNYGYTF. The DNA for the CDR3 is TGTGCCAGCAGCAGATTCACAGGGGAGAATAACTATGGCTACACCTTC. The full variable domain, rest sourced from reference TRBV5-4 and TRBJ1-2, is ETGVTQSPTHLIKTRGQQVTLRCSSQSGHNTVSWYQQALGQGPQFIFQYYREEENGRGNFPPRFSGLQFPNYSSELNVNALELDDSALYLCASSRFTGENNYGYTFGSGTRLTVV.

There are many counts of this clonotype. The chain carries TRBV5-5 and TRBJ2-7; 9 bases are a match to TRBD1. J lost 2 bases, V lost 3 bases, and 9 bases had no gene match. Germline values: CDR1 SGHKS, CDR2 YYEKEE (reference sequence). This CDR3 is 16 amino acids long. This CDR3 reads CASSYGGGTGPYEQYF. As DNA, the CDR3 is TGTGCCAGCAGCTATGGTGGCGGGACAGGGCCCTACGAGCAGTACTTC.

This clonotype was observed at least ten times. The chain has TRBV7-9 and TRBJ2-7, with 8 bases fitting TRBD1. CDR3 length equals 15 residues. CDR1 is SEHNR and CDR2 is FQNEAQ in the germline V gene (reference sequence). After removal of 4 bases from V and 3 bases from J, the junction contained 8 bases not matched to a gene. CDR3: CASSWGAGQGYEQYF. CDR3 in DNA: TGTGCCAGCAGCTGGGGGGCCGGACAGGGCTACGAGCAGTACTTC.

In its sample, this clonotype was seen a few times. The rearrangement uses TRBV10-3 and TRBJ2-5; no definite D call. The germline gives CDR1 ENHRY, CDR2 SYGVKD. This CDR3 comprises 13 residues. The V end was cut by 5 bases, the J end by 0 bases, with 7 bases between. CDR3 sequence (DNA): TGTGCCATCAGTCAAACTAACCAAGAGACCCAGTACTTC. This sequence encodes CAISQTNQETQYF.

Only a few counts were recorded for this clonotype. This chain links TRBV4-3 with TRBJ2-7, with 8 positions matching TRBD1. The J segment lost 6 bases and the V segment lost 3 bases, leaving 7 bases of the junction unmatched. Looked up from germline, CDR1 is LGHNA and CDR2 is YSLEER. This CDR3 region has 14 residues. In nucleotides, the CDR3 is TGCGCCAGCAGCCAGGGACGACAGGGGTTCGAGCAGTACTTC. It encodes CASSQGRQGFEQYF.

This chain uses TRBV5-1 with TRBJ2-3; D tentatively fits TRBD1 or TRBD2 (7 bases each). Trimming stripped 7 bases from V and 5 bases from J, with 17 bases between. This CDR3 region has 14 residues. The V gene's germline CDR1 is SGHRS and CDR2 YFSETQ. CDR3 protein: CASGRGGPEDTQYF. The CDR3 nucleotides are TGCGCCAGCGGCAGGGGGGGCCCAGAAGATACGCAGTATTTT.

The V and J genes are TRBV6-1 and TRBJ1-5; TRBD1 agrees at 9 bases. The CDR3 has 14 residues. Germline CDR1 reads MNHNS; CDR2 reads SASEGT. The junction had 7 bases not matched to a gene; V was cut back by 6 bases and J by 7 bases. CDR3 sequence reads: CASSAGQGWQPQHF. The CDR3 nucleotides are TGTGCCAGCAGCGCGGGACAGGGCTGGCAGCCCCAGCATTTT.

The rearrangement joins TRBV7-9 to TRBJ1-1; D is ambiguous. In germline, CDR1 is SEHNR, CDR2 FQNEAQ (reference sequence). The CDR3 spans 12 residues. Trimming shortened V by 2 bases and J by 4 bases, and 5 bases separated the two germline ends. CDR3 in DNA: TGTGCCAGCAGCTTACCTGCCACTGAAGCTTTCTTT. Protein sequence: CASSLPATEAFF.

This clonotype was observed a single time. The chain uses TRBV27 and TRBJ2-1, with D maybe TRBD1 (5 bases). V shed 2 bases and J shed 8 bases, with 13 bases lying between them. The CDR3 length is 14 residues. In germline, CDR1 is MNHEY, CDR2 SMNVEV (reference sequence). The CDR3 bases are TGTGCCAGCAGTTTAGGGCAGGGTGTGGATGAGCAGTTCTTC. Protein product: CASSLGQGVDEQFF.

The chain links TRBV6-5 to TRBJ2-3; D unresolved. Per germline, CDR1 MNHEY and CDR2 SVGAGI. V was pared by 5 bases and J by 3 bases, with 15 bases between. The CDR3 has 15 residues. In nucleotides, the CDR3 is TGTGCCAGCAGTACGACGGGTCTTCGAACAGATACGCAGTATTTT. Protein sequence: CASSTTGLRTDTQYF.